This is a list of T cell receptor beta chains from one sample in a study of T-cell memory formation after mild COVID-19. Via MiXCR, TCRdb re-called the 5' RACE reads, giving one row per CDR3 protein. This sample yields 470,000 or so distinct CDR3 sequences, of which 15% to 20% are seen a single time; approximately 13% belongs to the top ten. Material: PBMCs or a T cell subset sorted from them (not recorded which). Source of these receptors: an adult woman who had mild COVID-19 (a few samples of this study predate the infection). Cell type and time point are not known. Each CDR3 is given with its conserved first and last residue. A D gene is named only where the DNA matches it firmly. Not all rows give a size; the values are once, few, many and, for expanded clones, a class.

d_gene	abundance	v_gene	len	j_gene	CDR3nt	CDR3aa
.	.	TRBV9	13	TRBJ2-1	TGTGCCAGCAGCGTATGGGGCAGCTATGAGCAGTTCTTC	CASSVWGSYEQFF
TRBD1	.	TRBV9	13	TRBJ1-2	TGTGCCAGCAGCGGACAGGGCCTCTATGGCTACACCTTC	CASSGQGLYGYTF
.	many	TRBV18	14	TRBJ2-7	TGTGCCAGCTCCGACCTGGCCCAGGCCTACGAGCAGTACTTC	CASSDLAQAYEQYF
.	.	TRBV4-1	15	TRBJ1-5	TGCGCCAGCAGCCAAACCGGGACGGCAAATCAGCCCCAGCATTTT	CASSQTGTANQPQHF
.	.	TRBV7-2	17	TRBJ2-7	TGTGCCAGCAGCTTAGAGAATCTGGGGGCGCTTCCCTACGAGCAGTACTTC	CASSLENLGALPYEQYF
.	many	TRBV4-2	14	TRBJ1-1	TGTGCCAGCAGCCCTCTCGGGAGGAACACTGAAGCTTTCTTT	CASSPLGRNTEAFF
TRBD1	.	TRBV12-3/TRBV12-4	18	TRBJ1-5	TGTGCCAGCAGTTCTTGGACAGGCGGACTAGGGGGGAATCAGCCCCAGCATTTT	CASSSWTGGLGGNQPQHF
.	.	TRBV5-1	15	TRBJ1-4	TGCGCCAGCAGCTCGGGCCTAGGGGGGAATGAAAAACTGTTTTTT	CASSSGLGGNEKLFF
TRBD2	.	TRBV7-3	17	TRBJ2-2	TGTGCCAGCAGCTTATCCGGGACTAGCAGTTCTGCCGGGGAGCTGTTTTTT	CASSLSGTSSSAGELFF
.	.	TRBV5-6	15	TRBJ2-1	TGTGCCAGCAGCTTGTGGCGACAAAGTTACAATGAGCAGTTCTTC	CASSLWRQSYNEQFF
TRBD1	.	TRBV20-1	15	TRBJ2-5	TGCAGTGCGCAACGCTCGGGGACAGCGCAAGAGACCCAGTACTTC	CSAQRSGTAQETQYF
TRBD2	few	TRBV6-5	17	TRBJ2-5	TGTGCCAGCAGTTACACCTCTAGCGGGGGGCATCAAGAGACCCAGTACTTC	CASSYTSSGGHQETQYF
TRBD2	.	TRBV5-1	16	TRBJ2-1	TGCGCCAGCAGCTTGCCAGCGGGGGCTCCTTACAATGAGCAGTTCTTC	CASSLPAGAPYNEQFF
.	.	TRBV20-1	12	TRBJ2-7	TGCAGTGCTAGCAGGGAGGATGACGAGCAGTACTTC	CSASREDDEQYF
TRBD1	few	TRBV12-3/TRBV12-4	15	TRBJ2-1	TGTGCCAGCGCATCGGGGGACAGGGGGGTAGATGAGCAGTTCTTC	CASASGDRGVDEQFF
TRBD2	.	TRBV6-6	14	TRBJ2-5	TGTGCCAGCAGGGCGCTGGGGGGGGAAGAGACCCAGTACTTC	CASRALGGEETQYF
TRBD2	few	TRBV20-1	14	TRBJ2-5	TGCAGTGCTAGAGATCGGACTAGGGGAGAGACCCAGTACTTC	CSARDRTRGETQYF
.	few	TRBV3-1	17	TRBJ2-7	TGTGCCAGCAGCCGACTAAGTGGAGGACGGCAATCCTACGAGCAGTACTTC	CASSRLSGGRQSYEQYF
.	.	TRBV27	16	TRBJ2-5	TGTGCCAGCAGTTTTCGCCTCCCTGGGGCTGGGGAGACCCAGTACTTC	CASSFRLPGAGETQYF
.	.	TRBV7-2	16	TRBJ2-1	TGTGCCAGCAGCACCAGGATAGCGGACCCCTACAATGAGCAGTTCTTC	CASSTRIADPYNEQFF
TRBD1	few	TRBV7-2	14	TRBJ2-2	TGTGCCAGCAGCTTACAGGGGGCGGTCGGGGAGCTGTTTTTT	CASSLQGAVGELFF
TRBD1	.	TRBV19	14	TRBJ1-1	TGTGCCAGTACCCGGACAGGGGGCCTTACTGAAGCTTTCTTT	CASTRTGGLTEAFF
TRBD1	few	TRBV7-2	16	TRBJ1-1	TGTGCCAGCAGCTCCCCCCGGGACAGGGAGAACACTGAAGCTTTCTTT	CASSSPRDRENTEAFF
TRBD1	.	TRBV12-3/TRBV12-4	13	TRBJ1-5	TGTGCCAGCAGTTACTACAGGGGACAGCCCCAGCATTTT	CASSYYRGQPQHF
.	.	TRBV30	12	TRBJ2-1	TGTGCCTGGAAAGACCTGGCCAGTGAGCAGTTCTTC	CAWKDLASEQFF
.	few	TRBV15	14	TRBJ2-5	TGTGCCACCGCGAGACCGGGGGCCGGAGAGACCCAGTACTTC	CATARPGAGETQYF
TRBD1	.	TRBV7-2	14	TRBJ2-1	TGTGCCAGCAGCTCCCCGGGACAGTACAATGAGCAGTTCTTC	CASSSPGQYNEQFF
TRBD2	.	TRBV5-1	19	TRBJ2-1	TGCGCCAGCAGCTTTGCAGCGGGAGGGGAGGCTAACTCCTACAATGAGCAGTTCTTC	CASSFAAGGEANSYNEQFF
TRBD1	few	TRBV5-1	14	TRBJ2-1	TGCGCCAGCAGCTTGGGACAGGGGGCAGGCGAGCAGTTCTTC	CASSLGQGAGEQFF
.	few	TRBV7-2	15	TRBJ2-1	TGTGCCAGCAGCTTAGCGATCAGGGGCAAGAATGAGCAGTTCTTC	CASSLAIRGKNEQFF
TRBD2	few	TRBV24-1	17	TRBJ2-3	TGTGCCACCAGTGATCGGACTAGCGGGAGAGTGACAGATACGCAGTATTTT	CATSDRTSGRVTDTQYF
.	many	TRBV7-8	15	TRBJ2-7	TGTGCCAGCACCGGGGCGAGGACCTCGACCTACGAGCAGTACTTC	CASTGARTSTYEQYF
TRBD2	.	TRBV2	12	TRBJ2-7	TGTGCCAGCAGGAGACTAGCTAGGGAGCAGTACTTC	CASRRLAREQYF
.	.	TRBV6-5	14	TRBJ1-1	TGTGCCAGCATGGACAGCAAAAGGAACACTGAAGCTTTCTTT	CASMDSKRNTEAFF
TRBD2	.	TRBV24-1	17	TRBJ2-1	TGTGCCACCAGTGGTAGCGGGAGGGCCGGCTCCTACAATGAGCAGTTCTTC	CATSGSGRAGSYNEQFF
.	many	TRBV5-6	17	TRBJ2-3	TGTGCCAGCAGCTTGGCTCTCTGGGGATCGGGCACAGATACGCAGTATTTT	CASSLALWGSGTDTQYF
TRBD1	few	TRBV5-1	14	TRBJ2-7	TGCGCCAGCAGCCCCCGGGACAGTGCCTACGAGCAGTACTTC	CASSPRDSAYEQYF
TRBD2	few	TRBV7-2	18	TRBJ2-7	TGTGCCAGCAGCTTAGCGCGTTATTGGCGGGAGGGCCAGTACGAGCAGTACTTC	CASSLARYWREGQYEQYF
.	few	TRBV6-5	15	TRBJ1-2	TGTGCCAGCACTACTCGGGCTGCCAAAGGGGGAGGCTACACCTTC	CASTTRAAKGGGYTF
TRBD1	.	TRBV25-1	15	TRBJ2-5	TGTGCCAGCAGTTCCTTTCCGGGACAGCAAGAGACCCAGTACTTC	CASSSFPGQQETQYF
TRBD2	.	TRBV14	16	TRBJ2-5	TGTGCCAGCAGCCATTATAGCGGGGGGGCAGTGGAGACCCAGTACTTC	CASSHYSGGAVETQYF
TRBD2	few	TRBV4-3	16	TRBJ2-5	TGCGCCAGCAGCCAAGAACGGGAGGGCTACCAAGAGACCCAGTACTTC	CASSQEREGYQETQYF
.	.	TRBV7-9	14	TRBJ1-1	TGTGCCAGCAGCTTTCCCGGAGGGGGCACTGAAGCTTTCTTT	CASSFPGGGTEAFF
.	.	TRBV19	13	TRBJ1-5	TGTGCCAGTAGTGTCCAGGGGCGTCAGCCCCAGCATTTT	CASSVQGRQPQHF
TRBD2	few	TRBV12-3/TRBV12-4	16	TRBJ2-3	TGTGCCAGCAGTTTTGCAGCGGGGCCACACACAGATACGCAGTATTTT	CASSFAAGPHTDTQYF
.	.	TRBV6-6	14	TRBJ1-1	TGTGACAGCAGCACCGGGACCATGAACACTGAAGCTTTCTTT	CDSSTGTMNTEAFF
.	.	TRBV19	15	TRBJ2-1	TGTGCCAGTAGTATTACTAGTTTAGCCTACAATGAGCAGTTCTTC	CASSITSLAYNEQFF
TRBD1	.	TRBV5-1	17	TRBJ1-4	TGCGCCAGCAGCTTGTCGGGACAGCGGAGAGCTAATGAAAAACTGTTTTTT	CASSLSGQRRANEKLFF
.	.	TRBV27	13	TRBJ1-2	TGTGCCAGCAGTCTGGGACGGAGCTATGGCTACACCTTC	CASSLGRSYGYTF